Reported below is one T cell receptor (beta chain). Its target is unknown. The sample belongs to a study of T cells in Graves' hyperthyroidism and ophthalmopathy. General study points: A 13 V-J signature model discriminated ophthalmopathy versus stable hyperthyroidism.

The CDR3 length is 16 residues. The V end lost 4 bases, the J end lost 5 bases, and 18 bases lay between the germline ends. Looked up from germline, CDR1 is SGHRS and CDR2 is YFSETQ. Amplified TCR beta CDR3 regions came from RNA transcripts. HTBI primers were the set used in a first-round RT-PCR of the TCR CDR3. TCRdb re-analysed the multiplex PCR reads in MiXCR, keeping a single row per CDR3 protein. This table holds over 350,000 distinct CDR3 sequences, about 14% found once. This sequence joins TRBV5-1 and TRBJ2-2; perhaps D is TRBD1 or TRBD2 (5 bases each). Sequenced sample: blood. The TCR originated in a man in his fifties or sixties with Graves' ophthalmopathy. CDR3 DNA sequence: TGCGCCAGCAGCCGTGACGGGACCCGGCCAACCGGGGAGCTGTTTTTT. This sequence encodes CASSRDGTRPTGELFF.